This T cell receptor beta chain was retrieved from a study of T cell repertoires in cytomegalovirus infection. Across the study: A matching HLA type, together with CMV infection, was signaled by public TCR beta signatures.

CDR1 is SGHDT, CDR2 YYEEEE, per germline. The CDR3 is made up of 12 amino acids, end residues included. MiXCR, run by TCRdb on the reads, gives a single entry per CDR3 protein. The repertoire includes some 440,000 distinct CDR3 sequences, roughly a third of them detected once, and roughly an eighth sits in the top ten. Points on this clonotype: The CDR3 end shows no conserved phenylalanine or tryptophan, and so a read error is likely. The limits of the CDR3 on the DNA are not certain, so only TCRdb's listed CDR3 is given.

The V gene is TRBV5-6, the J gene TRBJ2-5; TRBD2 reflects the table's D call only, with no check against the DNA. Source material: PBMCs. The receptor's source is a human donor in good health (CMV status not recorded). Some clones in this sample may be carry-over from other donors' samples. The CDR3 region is CASSYSALPADL.